One sample yielded the 7 T cell receptor beta chains listed below, sequenced in a study of T cell responses to AZD1222 COVID-19 vaccine. Only in-frame clones appear in the TCRdb table, and some are missing; sequencing was by immunoSEQ multiplex PCR. The table lists tens of thousands of clones, about 85% of them singletons. Sequencing was performed on peripheral blood, taken on day 0 of AZD1222 vaccination. All receptors derive from an adult in good health.

This chain links TRBV2 with TRBJ2-7, with D uncertain. Germline CDR1 SNHLY, CDR2 FYNNEI. The V gene lost 5 bases and the J gene lost 1 base, with 6 bases spanning the gap. The CDR3 length is 12 residues. Written as DNA, the CDR3 is TGTGCCAGCAGTCTGGTATCCTACGAGCAGTACTTC. The encoded protein is CASSLVSYEQYF.

V usage is TRBV11-1 and J usage is TRBJ2-7; TRBD1 agrees at 8 bases. The CDR3 consists of 14 residues. J lost 5 bases, V lost 3 bases, and 6 bases had no gene match. Looked up from germline, CDR1 is SGHAT and CDR2 is FQDESV (reference sequence). CDR3 protein: CASSFPGGWNEQYF. The CDR3 bases are TGTGCCAGCAGCTTCCCAGGGGGCTGGAACGAGCAGTACTTC.

This chain links TRBV10-3 with TRBJ2-7, with 9 bases that match TRBD2. Germline V lookup: CDR1 ENHRY, CDR2 SYGVKD. The CDR3 contains 14 residues. Losses at the gene ends were 8 bases for V and 4 bases for J; bases not matched to a gene: 9. DNA for the CDR3: TGTGCCATCGGCAGGGCTAGCGGGGAATACGAGCAGTACTTC. As protein: CAIGRASGEYEQYF.

V is TRBV7-2 and J is TRBJ2-2, with D possibly matching TRBD1 (6 bases). Germline V gene lookup returns CDR1 SGHTA and CDR2 FQGNSA. The V end lost 6 bases, the J end lost 5 bases, and 16 bases lay between the germline ends. The CDR3 has 15 amino acids. CDR3 nucleotide sequence: TGTGCCAGCAGTCGTAACAGGGAATCAACCGGGGAGCTGTTTTTT. Protein: CASSRNRESTGELFF.

The chain combines TRBV25-1 with TRBJ2-7, with D possibly TRBD1 on 6 matching bases. Germline V gives CDR1 MGHDK, CDR2 SYGVNS. CDR3 length: 15 residues. V was pared by 5 bases and J by 7 bases, with 21 bases between. CDR3 DNA sequence: TGTGCCAGCAGTAAAGGGGGACGGTCGATCGTGGAGCAGTACTTC. It encodes CASSKGGRSIVEQYF.

The rearrangement uses TRBV18 and TRBJ1-4; 8 bases map to TRBD1. Per the germline V gene, CDR1 is KGHSH and CDR2 is LQKENI. After removal of 6 bases from V and 6 bases from J, the junction contained 9 bases not matched to a gene. This CDR3 region has 15 residues. The CDR3 reads CASSRDQGADEKLFF. The DNA of the CDR3 is TGTGCCAGCTCGCGGGACCAGGGGGCGGATGAAAAACTGTTTTTT.

This clone has more than one count but fewer than ten. The chain couples TRBV9 to TRBJ1-2, with D tentatively TRBD1 (6 bases). Trimming stripped 0 bases from V and 7 bases from J, with 7 bases between. Germline V gene data show CDR1 as SGDLS and CDR2 as YYNGEE. There are 12 residues in the CDR3. The CDR3 reads CASSVVDSGYTF. The DNA of the CDR3 is TGTGCCAGCAGCGTAGTGGACAGTGGCTACACCTTC.